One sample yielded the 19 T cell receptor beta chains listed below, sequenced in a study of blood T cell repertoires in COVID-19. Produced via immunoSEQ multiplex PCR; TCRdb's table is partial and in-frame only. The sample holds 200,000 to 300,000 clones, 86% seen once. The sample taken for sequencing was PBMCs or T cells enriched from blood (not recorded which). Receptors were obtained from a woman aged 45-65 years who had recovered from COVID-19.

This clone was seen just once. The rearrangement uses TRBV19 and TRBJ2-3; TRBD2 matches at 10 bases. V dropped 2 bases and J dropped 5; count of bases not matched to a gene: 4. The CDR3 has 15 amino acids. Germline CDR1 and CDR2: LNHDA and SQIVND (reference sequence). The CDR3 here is CASSISGGAKDTQYF. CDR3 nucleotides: TGTGCCAGTAGTATAAGCGGGGGGGCCAAAGATACGCAGTATTTT.

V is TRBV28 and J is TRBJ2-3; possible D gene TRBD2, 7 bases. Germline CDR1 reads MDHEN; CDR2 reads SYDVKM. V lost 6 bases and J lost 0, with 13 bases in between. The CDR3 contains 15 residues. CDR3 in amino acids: CASSRRGGSTDTQYF. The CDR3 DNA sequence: TGTGCCAGCAGCCGAAGGGGGGGTAGCACAGATACGCAGTATTTT.

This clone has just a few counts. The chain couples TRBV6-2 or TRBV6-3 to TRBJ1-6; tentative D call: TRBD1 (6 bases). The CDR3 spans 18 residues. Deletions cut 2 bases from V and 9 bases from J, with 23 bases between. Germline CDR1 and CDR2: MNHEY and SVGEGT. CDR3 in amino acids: CASSYAAFGQKAGSPLHF. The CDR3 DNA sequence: TGTGCCAGCAGTTACGCCGCCTTCGGACAGAAGGCTGGTTCACCCCTCCACTTT.

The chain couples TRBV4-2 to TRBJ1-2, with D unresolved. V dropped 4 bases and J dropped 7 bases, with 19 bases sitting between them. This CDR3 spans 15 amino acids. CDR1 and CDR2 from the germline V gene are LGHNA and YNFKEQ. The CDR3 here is CASSPSTASTGGYTF. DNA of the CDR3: TGTGCCAGCAGCCCAAGCACAGCTTCCACCGGTGGCTACACCTTC.

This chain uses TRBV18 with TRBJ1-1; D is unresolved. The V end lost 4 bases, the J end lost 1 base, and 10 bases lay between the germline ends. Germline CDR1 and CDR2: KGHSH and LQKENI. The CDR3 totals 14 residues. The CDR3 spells CASSLQPGNTEAFF. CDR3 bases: TGTGCCAGCTCACTTCAGCCAGGGAACACTGAAGCTTTCTTT.

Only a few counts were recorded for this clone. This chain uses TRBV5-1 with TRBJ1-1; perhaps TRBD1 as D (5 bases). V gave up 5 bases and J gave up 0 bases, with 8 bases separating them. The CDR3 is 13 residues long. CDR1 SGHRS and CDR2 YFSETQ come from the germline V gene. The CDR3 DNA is TGCGCCAGCAGTAAGGACATGAACACTGAAGCTTTCTTT. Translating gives CASSKDMNTEAFF.

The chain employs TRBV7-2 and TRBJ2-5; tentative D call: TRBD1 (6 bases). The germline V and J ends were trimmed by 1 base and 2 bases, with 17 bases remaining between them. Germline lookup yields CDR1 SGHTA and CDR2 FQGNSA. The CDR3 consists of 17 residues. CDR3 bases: TGTGCCAGCAGCTTAGTGGGCAGGGGTGAGATACAAGAGACCCAGTACTTC. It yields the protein CASSLVGRGEIQETQYF.

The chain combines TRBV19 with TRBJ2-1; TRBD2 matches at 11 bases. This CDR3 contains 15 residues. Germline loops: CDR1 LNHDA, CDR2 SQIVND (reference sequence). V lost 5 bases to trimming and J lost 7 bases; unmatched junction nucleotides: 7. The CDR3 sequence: CASSLTSGSRNEQFF. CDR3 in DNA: TGTGCCAGTAGTCTAACTAGCGGGAGTCGGAATGAGCAGTTCTTC.

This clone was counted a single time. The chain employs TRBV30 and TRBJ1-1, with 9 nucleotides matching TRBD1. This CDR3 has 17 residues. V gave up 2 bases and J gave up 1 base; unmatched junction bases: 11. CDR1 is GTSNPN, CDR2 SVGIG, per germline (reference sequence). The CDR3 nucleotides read TGTGCCTGGAGTATATGGGGACAGGGCCAACGGAACACTGAAGCTTTCTTT. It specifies CAWSIWGQGQRNTEAFF.

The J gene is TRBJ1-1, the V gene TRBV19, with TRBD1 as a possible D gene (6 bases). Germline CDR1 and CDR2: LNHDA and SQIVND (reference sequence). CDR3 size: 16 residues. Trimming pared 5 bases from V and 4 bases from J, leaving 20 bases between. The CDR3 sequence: CASSGGRVFFSTEAFF. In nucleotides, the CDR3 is TGTGCCAGTAGTGGGGGCAGGGTCTTTTTTAGCACTGAAGCTTTCTTT.

The CDR3, as DNA: TGTGCCAGCATCAGGGGGCTAGGTGAAAAACTGTTTTTT. This encodes CASIRGLGEKLFF. The chain uses TRBV28 and TRBJ1-4; TRBD1 agrees at 8 bases. Germline V CDR1 and CDR2: MDHEN, SYDVKM. The CDR3 contains 13 residues. Trimming at V came to 7 bases and at J to 7 bases, leaving 5 bases not matched to a gene.

The CDR3 spells CASSQESLAGVYEQYF. CDR3 sequence (DNA): TGCGCCAGCAGCCAGGAATCCCTAGCGGGAGTCTACGAGCAGTACTTC. J is TRBJ2-7 and V is TRBV4-1, with TRBD2 matching over 10 bases. V was clipped by 3 bases and J by 3 bases; unmatched bases: 8. CDR1 is MGHRA and CDR2 is YSYEKL in the germline V gene. CDR3 length: 16 residues.

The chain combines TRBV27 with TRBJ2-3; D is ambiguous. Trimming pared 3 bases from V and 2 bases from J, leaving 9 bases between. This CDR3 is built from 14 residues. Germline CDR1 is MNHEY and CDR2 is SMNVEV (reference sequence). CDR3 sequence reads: CASSFNRNTDTQYF. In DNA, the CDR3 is TGTGCCAGCAGTTTTAACAGAAACACAGATACGCAGTATTTT.

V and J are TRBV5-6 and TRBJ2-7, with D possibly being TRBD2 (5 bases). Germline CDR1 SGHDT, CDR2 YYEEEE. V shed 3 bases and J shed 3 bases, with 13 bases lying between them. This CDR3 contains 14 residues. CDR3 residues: CASSSSGGDYEQYF. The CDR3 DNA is TGTGCCAGCAGCTCCTCCGGAGGAGACTACGAGCAGTACTTC.

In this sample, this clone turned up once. The CDR3 nucleotides are TGTGCCAGCACGGGGAACGGTGGATTGAACACTGAAGCTTTCTTT. The encoded protein is CASTGNGGLNTEAFF. The chain carries TRBV5-4 and TRBJ1-1; D gene uncertain. The germline CDR1 and CDR2 sequences are SGHNT and YYREEE (reference sequence). V lost 6 bases and J 0 bases, leaving 15 bases between the germline ends. The CDR3 totals 15 residues.

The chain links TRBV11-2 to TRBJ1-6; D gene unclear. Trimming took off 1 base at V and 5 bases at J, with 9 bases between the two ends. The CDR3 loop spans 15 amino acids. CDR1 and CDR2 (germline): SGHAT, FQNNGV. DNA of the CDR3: TGTGCCAGCAGCTTAGGGGCGGGGAATAATTCACCCCTCCACTTT. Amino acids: CASSLGAGNNSPLHF.

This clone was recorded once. DNA of the CDR3: TGTGCCAGCAGTTTCCTCCGGTCCCGCTCCTACGAGCAGTACTTC. Encoded protein: CASSFLRSRSYEQYF. The genes are TRBV27 and TRBJ2-7; D uncertain. The CDR3 totals 15 residues. From germline, CDR1 is MNHEY and CDR2 SMNVEV (reference sequence). V dropped 3 bases and J dropped 0 bases, with 12 bases sitting between them.

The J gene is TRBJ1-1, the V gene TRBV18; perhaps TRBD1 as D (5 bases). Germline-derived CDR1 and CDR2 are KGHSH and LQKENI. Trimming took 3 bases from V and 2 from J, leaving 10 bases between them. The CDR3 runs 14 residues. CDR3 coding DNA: TGTGCCAGCTCACCCGACAGTATTAACACTGAAGCTTTCTTT. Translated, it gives CASSPDSINTEAFF.

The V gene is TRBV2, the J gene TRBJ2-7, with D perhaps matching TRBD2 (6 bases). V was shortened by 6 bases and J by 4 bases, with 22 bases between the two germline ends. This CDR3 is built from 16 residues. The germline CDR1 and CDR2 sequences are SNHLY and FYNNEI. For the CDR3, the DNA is TGTGCCAGCAGCGGCATGGAGGGCCAGGTTTTGTACGAGCAGTACTTC. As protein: CASSGMEGQVLYEQYF.